This TCR beta chain was recorded in a study of cytomegalovirus exposure and HLA in healthy donors. Study results and caveats: Most sequenced TCRs were rare (though some public TCRs occurred in many donors).

This cohort consisted of healthy bone marrow donors. A note on this clone: What it recognizes is unknown.

The PCR made use of 60 Vbeta and 13 Jbeta primers. The protocol was immunoSEQ multiplex PCR, while the TCRdb copy is restricted to in-frame clones and leaves out a portion. In the table there are 95,000 to 150,000 clones, over 60% of which are singletons. Germline values: CDR1 MNHNS, CDR2 SASEGT. The CDR3 is 15 residues long. The ends were cut back, 1 base at V and 7 bases at J, with 11 bases in the middle. The source of this sequence is a woman in her forties in good health and CMV-seropositive. The chain recombines TRBV6-1 with TRBJ1-6, with D unresolved. Sequenced input: PBMCs. The CDR3 sequence is CASSEVRGRNSPLHF. The CDR3 DNA is TGTGCCAGCAGTGAAGTCCGGGGTCGGAATTCACCCCTCCACTTT.